This record concerns one T cell receptor beta chain sequence. This table comes from immunoSEQ multiplex PCR, and its TCRdb copy is limited to in-frame clones, with some not included. The data show around 120,000 clones, roughly 90% seen once. The record originates from a study of T cell responses to AZD1222 COVID-19 vaccine. The CDR3 sequence is 17 residues long. Germline CDR1 SGDLS, CDR2 YYNGEE. The J segment lost 2 bases and the V segment lost 4 bases, leaving 11 bases of the junction unmatched. V and J are TRBV9 and TRBJ2-3; 9 bases are shared with TRBD2. The sample was peripheral blood, taken on day 0 of AZD1222 vaccination. This TCR came from an adult in good health. The CDR3 loop is CASSPGERGAFTDTQYF. CDR3 sequence (DNA): TGTGCCAGCAGCCCCGGGGAGCGGGGGGCCTTCACAGATACGCAGTATTTT.